Below are 5 T cell receptor beta chains sequenced from a single sample in a study of molecular identifiers for immune sequencing clone quantification. From the PCR reads, TCRdb called clonotypes with MiXCR, one entry per CDR3 protein. The sample lists over 300,000 distinct CDR3 sequences; roughly a quarter were seen once. The sequenced material came from naive CD8+ T cells from blood, with Jurkat cell RNA spiked in. The subset is: FACS-sorted CD8+CD4-CCR7+CD45RA+ naive T cells. The origin of the receptors is a human donor in good health. Some libraries in this study had Jurkat cell RNA spiked in.

Only a few counts were recorded for this clonotype. The V gene is TRBV11-2, the J gene TRBJ1-2; D gene uncertain. This CDR3 comprises 13 residues. Between the trimmed V and J ends, which lost 1 base and 5 bases, there was a span of 8 bases. Germline values: CDR1 SGHAT, CDR2 FQNNGV. DNA of the CDR3: TGTGCCAGCAGCTTAGGCACGCCTTATGGCTACACCTTC. As protein: CASSLGTPYGYTF.

The rearrangement joins TRBV27 to TRBJ1-5, with D hard to call. This CDR3 is 13 amino acids long. Germline values: CDR1 MNHEY, CDR2 SMNVEV (reference sequence). Trimming pared 2 bases from V and 7 bases from J, leaving 9 bases between. CDR3 bases: TGTGCCAGCAGTTTAGCAGCGGGCCAGCCCCAGCATTTT. Amino acid sequence: CASSLAAGQPQHF.

Worth noting for this clonotype: A much larger clone is a single base away; this may be a read error. The chain carries TRBV2 and TRBJ1-5; possibly TRBD1 for D (5 bases). Germline CDR1 is SNHLY and CDR2 is FYNNEI. The CDR3 loop spans 15 amino acids. V was trimmed by 7 bases and J by 0 bases, leaving 13 bases between them. CDR3 coding DNA: TGTGCCAGCACCCGACAGCTCTTTAGCAATCAGCCCCAGCATTTT. Its protein product is CASTRQLFSNQPQHF.

This clonotype has a count of ten or more. The chain links TRBV12-3 or TRBV12-4 to TRBJ2-3, with D perhaps being TRBD1 or TRBD2 (5 bases each). The length of the CDR3 is 14 residues. The V end lost 6 bases, the J end lost 7 bases, and 17 bases lay between the germline ends. The DNA for the CDR3 is TGTGCCAGCAGGGCCGGGGCCCAGCTTAATACGCAGTATTTT. It specifies CASRAGAQLNTQYF.

This clonotype has a handful of counts. The chain carries TRBV29-1 and TRBJ2-2; 10 bases fit TRBD1. This CDR3 is 15 amino acids long. Germline V gene data show CDR1 as SQVTM and CDR2 as ANQGSEA. V lost 6 bases to trimming and J lost 2 bases; unmatched junction nucleotides: 6. The CDR3 region is CSVLGTGVNTGELFF. The DNA for the CDR3 is TGCAGCGTCCTAGGGACAGGGGTAAACACCGGGGAGCTGTTTTTT.